The 21 T cell receptor beta chains given below trace back to one sample, sequenced in a study of vaccination and CD4 T cells after COVID-19. Sequenced with the Oncomine TCR Beta short-read assay was DNA taken from cultured CD4+ T cells. TCRdb called the PCR reads again in MiXCR, with one record for every CDR3 protein. The table lists about 13,000 distinct CDR3 sequences, roughly three fifths of them singletons. Their antigens remain unidentified. As to treatment: 10-day PBMC culture with coronavirus spike peptide pools or control peptides (ViraFEST assay). This specimen was cultured CD4+ T cells from blood, taken after SARS-CoV-2 vaccination. These receptor sequences come from a human donor with COVID-19.

The J gene is TRBJ1-2, the V gene TRBV6-1; 8 positions match TRBD1. The CDR3 length is 15 residues. J gave up 2 bases and V 8 bases, and 10 bases lay outside the gene matches. The germline gives CDR1 MNHNS, CDR2 SASEGT. CDR3 sequence: CASSNGQGKNYGYTF. Written as DNA, the CDR3 is TGTGCCAGCTCTAATGGACAGGGAAAAAACTATGGCTACACCTTC.

This clonotype was observed a few times. The V gene is TRBV11-2, the J gene TRBJ1-2; weak D call: TRBD1 (6 bases). The V end lost 3 bases, the J end lost 4 bases, and 18 bases lay between the germline ends. Germline-derived CDR1 and CDR2 are SGHAT and FQNNGV. CDR3 length equals 16 residues. Written as DNA, the CDR3 is TGTGCCAGCAGCTTGAGCGGACAGATCGTAACCTATGGCTACACCTTC. This codes for CASSLSGQIVTYGYTF.

This clonotype has just a few counts. The rearrangement links TRBV5-8 to TRBJ1-2, with D possibly matching TRBD1 (5 bases). This CDR3 comprises 11 residues. Germline V gene lookup returns CDR1 SGHTS and CDR2 YDEGEE. Trimming stripped 4 bases from V and 7 bases from J, with 8 bases between. CDR3: CASSPGSGYTF. CDR3 nucleotide sequence: TGTGCCAGCAGCCCAGGGTCTGGCTACACCTTC.

The rearrangement links TRBV7-6 to TRBJ2-1; 13 bases line up with TRBD2. The CDR3 covers 20 residues. Germline-derived CDR1 and CDR2 are SGHVS and FNYEAQ. V trimming: 5 bases; J trimming: 2 bases; junction bases outside the gene matches: 15. CDR3 DNA sequence: TGTGCCAGCAGCGCAGGACTAGCGGGGGTGGACAGGAGCACCTACAATGAGCAGTTCTTC. Its protein product is CASSAGLAGVDRSTYNEQFF.

The chain has TRBV12-3 or TRBV12-4 and TRBJ1-2; D not certain. V was shortened by 2 bases and J by 4 bases, with 5 bases between the two germline ends. This CDR3 spans 12 amino acids. The CDR3 loop reads CASSLTAYGYTF. The CDR3 DNA reads TGTGCCAGCAGTTTAACAGCCTATGGCTACACCTTC.

The genes are TRBV20-1 and TRBJ1-2, with D possibly being TRBD1 (5 bases). Germline CDR1 reads DFQATT; CDR2 reads SNEGSKA (reference sequence). The CDR3 length is 12 residues. V gave up 2 bases and J gave up 8 bases, with 12 bases separating them. CDR3 in DNA: TGCAGTGCTAGATGGAGGGACGGAGGCTACACCTTC. It encodes CSARWRDGGYTF.

CDR3 loop: CASSEALGYPDTQYF. In DNA form, the CDR3 reads TGTGCCAGCAGTGAAGCGTTAGGGTACCCAGATACGCAGTATTTT. The chain joins TRBV6-1 to TRBJ2-3, with D hard to call. The CDR3 sequence is 15 residues long. Germline CDR1 MNHNS, CDR2 SASEGT. Deletions cut 0 bases from V and 4 bases from J, with 11 bases between.

The gene calls are TRBV5-8 and TRBJ2-5; TRBD2 matches 8 bases. In germline, CDR1 is SGHTS, CDR2 YDEGEE. The CDR3 is 14 amino acids. V lost 0 bases and J lost 6; bases outside the gene matches: 4. CDR3 loop: CASSLDSGTKTQYF. The CDR3 nucleotides read TGTGCCAGCAGCTTGGATAGCGGGACAAAGACCCAGTACTTC.

This clonotype turned up a few times. This chain uses TRBV11-2 with TRBJ1-1; weak D call: TRBD1 (5 bases). V lost 5 bases and J lost 4, with 14 bases in between. Germline-derived CDR1 and CDR2 are SGHAT and FQNNGV. This CDR3 region has 14 residues. The CDR3, as DNA: TGTGCCAGCAGCCCCTCAGGCGGGGGCACTGAAGCTTTCTTT. It encodes CASSPSGGGTEAFF.

The gene calls are TRBV7-2 and TRBJ2-5; 8 positions match TRBD2. This CDR3 spans 16 amino acids. V lost 5 bases and J lost 2; bases outside the gene matches: 10. Germline V lookup: CDR1 SGHTA, CDR2 FQGNSA. DNA of the CDR3: TGTGCCAGCAGCCCTTCAAAGCGGGGGTGGCAAGAGACCCAGTACTTC. Protein: CASSPSKRGWQETQYF. The full variable domain, with the rest looked up from reference TRBV7-2 and TRBJ2-5, is GAGVSQSPSNKVTEKGKDVELRCDPISGHTALYWYRQSLGQGLEFLIYFQGNSAPDKSGLPSDRFSAERTGGSVSTLTIQRTQQEDSAVYLCASSPSKRGWQETQYFGPGTRLLVL.

The rearrangement links TRBV7-2 to TRBJ1-2, with TRBD1 as a possible D gene (5 bases). Germline V CDR1 and CDR2: SGHTA, FQGNSA. Trimming pared 3 bases from V and 6 bases from J, leaving 11 bases between. There are 13 residues in the CDR3. CDR3 DNA sequence: TGTGCCAGCAGCTTGGGCAGGGCGGATGGCTACACCTTC. Amino acids: CASSLGRADGYTF.

This rearrangement joins TRBV11-2 to TRBJ1-1; no reliable D call. The CDR3 runs to 11 residues. Between the trimmed V and J ends, which lost 3 bases and 6 bases, there was a span of 5 bases. CDR1 is SGHAT and CDR2 is FQNNGV in the germline V gene. In DNA form, the CDR3 reads TGTGCCAGCAGCTTCATATCTGAAGCTTTCTTT. It translates to CASSFISEAFF. Full variable domain (missing parts from reference TRBV11-2 and TRBJ1-1): EAGVAQSPRYKIIEKRQSVAFWCNPISGHATLYWYQQILGQGPKLLIQFQNNGVVDDSQLPKDRFSAERLKGVDSTLKIQPAKLEDSAVYLCASSFISEAFFGQGTRLTVV.

J is TRBJ2-7 and V is TRBV10-3, with 8 nucleotides matching TRBD2. The CDR3 loop spans 15 amino acids. The germline CDR1 and CDR2 sequences are ENHRY and SYGVKD. Germline trimming cut 3 bases from V and 0 bases from J; bases unmatched to any gene: 4. DNA for the CDR3: TGTGCCATCAGTGAATTCCGGGGGGGCTCCTACGAGCAGTACTTC. Amino acid sequence: CAISEFRGGSYEQYF.

The chain links TRBV7-6 to TRBJ1-1, with D hard to call. V was clipped by 5 bases and J by 1 base, with 20 bases between them. There are 17 residues in the CDR3. The germline gives CDR1 SGHVS, CDR2 FNYEAQ. The CDR3 loop is CASSLPPGSLGNTEAFF. CDR3 nucleotides: TGTGCCAGCAGCCTTCCCCCGGGGTCTCTTGGGAACACTGAAGCTTTCTTT.

This clonotype has a handful of counts. The rearrangement joins TRBV19 to TRBJ1-2, with 9 bases identical to TRBD1. CDR1 LNHDA and CDR2 SQIVND come from the germline V gene (reference sequence). V lost 7 bases and J lost 0; bases outside the gene matches: 9. The CDR3 consists of 16 residues. Here the CDR3 reads CASIAGTGYTNYGYTF. CDR3 nucleotides: TGTGCCAGTATCGCCGGGACAGGGTATACTAACTATGGCTACACCTTC.

V and J are TRBV24-1 and TRBJ2-3; weak D call: TRBD1 (6 bases). Germline values: CDR1 KGHDR, CDR2 SFDVKD. This CDR3 is 15 amino acids long. Trimming removed 2 bases at V and 14 bases at J, with 22 bases between. The CDR3 region is CATSDSRGSGDLLYF. The CDR3 coding sequence is TGTGCCACCAGTGATTCCCGCGGGTCAGGGGACCTGCTGTATTTT.

The chain has TRBV20-1 and TRBJ1-5; D unclear. Germline V gives CDR1 DFQATT, CDR2 SNEGSKA (reference sequence). V was shortened by 6 bases and J by 7 bases, with 13 bases between the two germline ends. The CDR3 covers 12 residues. CDR3 nucleotide sequence: TGCAGTGCCGACACAAAAGGGCAGCCCCAGCATTTT. Translated: CSADTKGQPQHF.

The V gene is TRBV6-1, the J gene TRBJ1-5, with 8 bases aligning to TRBD1. Germline CDR1 is MNHNS and CDR2 is SASEGT. V gave up 6 bases and J gave up 2 bases; unmatched junction bases: 0. The CDR3 is 13 amino acids. The CDR3 sequence: CASRTGGNQPQHF. The DNA for the CDR3 is TGTGCCAGCAGGACAGGGGGCAATCAGCCCCAGCATTTT.

This chain links TRBV28 with TRBJ2-2; D possibly corresponds to TRBD1 (5 bases). Germline V gene lookup returns CDR1 MDHEN and CDR2 SYDVKM. Trimming removed 6 bases at V and 6 bases at J, with 11 bases between. There are 13 residues in the CDR3. The CDR3 reads CASSLGVPGELFF. CDR3 nucleotides: TGTGCCAGCAGCTTAGGGGTGCCCGGGGAGCTGTTTTTT.

In the case of this clonotype: At one of its ends the junction is not consistent with the germline gene, which may arise from a read error. In nucleotides, the CDR3 is TGTGCTAGCAGCTTAGCGCTCAGCCAGGGAGAGACCCAGTACTTC. This sequence encodes CASSLALSQGETQYF. The V gene is TRBV7-7, the J gene TRBJ2-5, with D perhaps given as TRBD1 or TRBD2 (5 bases each). Germline values: CDR1 SSHAT, CDR2 FNYEAQ (reference sequence). The CDR3 extends over 15 amino acids.

This clonotype was detected a few times. V and J are TRBV20-1 and TRBJ2-5, with unresolved D. V was shortened by 6 bases and J by 2 bases, with 22 bases between the two germline ends. The CDR3 covers 16 residues. CDR1 and CDR2 from the germline V gene are DFQATT and SNEGSKA (reference sequence). CDR3 nucleotides: TGCAGTGCCTCACCCCTGCAGGTCGGTCGACAAGAGACCCAGTACTTC. As protein: CSASPLQVGRQETQYF.